This is a list of T cell receptor beta chains from one sample in a study of cytomegalovirus exposure and HLA in healthy donors. Assay used: immunoSEQ multiplex PCR; TCRdb lists only in-frame clones, some missing. Of about 110,000 clones listed, about 94% are singletons. Sequenced: PBMCs. The source is a woman aged 18-29 years in good health and CMV-seronegative. Both conserved end residues are part of each CDR3. D genes are given only for firm matches.

j_gene | v_gene | d_gene | CDR3aa | CDR3nt
TRBJ2-7 | TRBV28 | TRBD1 | CASSPVDRDSYEQYF | TGTGCCAGCAGTCCCGTGGACAGGGACTCATACGAGCAGTACTTC
TRBJ2-2 | TRBV6-5 | TRBD2 | CASSYSPGGGPGELFF | TGTGCCAGCAGTTACTCCCCCGGCGGGGGGCCTGGGGAGCTGTTTTTT
TRBJ1-2 | TRBV5-5 | TRBD1 | CASSLIGGSGYTF | TGTGCCAGCAGCTTAATAGGGGGCAGTGGCTACACCTTC
TRBJ1-1 | TRBV6-5 | - | CASSSNRVLNTEAFF | TGTGCCAGCAGCTCCAACAGGGTACTGAACACTGAAGCTTTCTTT
TRBJ1-1 | TRBV7-2 | TRBD1 | CASSRQGADTEAFF | TGTGCCAGCAGCCGACAGGGGGCTGACACTGAAGCTTTCTTT
TRBJ2-3 | TRBV27 | TRBD2 | CASSLGLGTTDTQYF | TGTGCCAGCAGTTTAGGACTAGGCACCACAGATACGCAGTATTTT
TRBJ1-1 | TRBV9 | - | CASSRLGEYTEAFF | TGTGCCAGCTCCCGCCTAGGTGAATACACTGAAGCTTTCTTT
TRBJ2-2 | TRBV7-8 | - | CASSLGGGIPNTGELFF | TGTGCCAGCAGCTTAGGGGGGGGCATACCGAACACCGGGGAGCTGTTTTTT
TRBJ1-4 | TRBV7-6 | TRBD1 | CASSADRGRREKLFF | TGTGCCAGCAGCGCCGACAGGGGGCGGAGGGAAAAACTGTTTTTT
TRBJ1-2 | TRBV29-1 | - | CSVEEGHFMDGYTF | TGCAGCGTTGAAGAGGGACATTTCATGGATGGCTACACCTTC
TRBJ1-5 | TRBV7-2 | - | CASSLALRRGQPQHF | TGTGCCAGCAGCTTAGCGTTAAGGCGGGGTCAGCCCCAGCATTTT
TRBJ1-3 | TRBV2 | - | CATAGGNTIYF | TGTGCCACAGCAGGCGGAAACACCATATATTTT